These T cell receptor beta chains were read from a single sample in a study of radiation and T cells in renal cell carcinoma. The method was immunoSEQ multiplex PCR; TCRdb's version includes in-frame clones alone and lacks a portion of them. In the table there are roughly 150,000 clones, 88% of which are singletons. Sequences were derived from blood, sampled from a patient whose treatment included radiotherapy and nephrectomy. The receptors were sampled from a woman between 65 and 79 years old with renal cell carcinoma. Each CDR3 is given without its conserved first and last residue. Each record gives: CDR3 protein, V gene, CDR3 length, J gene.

AISVGESGRNTIY TRBV10-3 13 TRBJ1-3
ASSSGSNQPQH TRBV19 11 TRBJ1-5
ASSSGRGYEQY TRBV5-1 11 TRBJ2-7
ASSLSWGMGTDTQY TRBV7-6 14 TRBJ2-3
ASSESWGIGNTIY TRBV2 13 TRBJ1-3
AWSLKGVEKLF TRBV30 11 TRBJ1-4
ASSEASLSLYEQY TRBV6-1 13 TRBJ2-7
ASSSLAGKETQY TRBV5-1 12 TRBJ2-5
ASTPRVGFTPNEQF TRBV19 14 TRBJ2-1
ASSFPTSYGYT TRBV5-4 11 TRBJ1-2
ASSFRGQNSPLH TRBV7-6 12 TRBJ1-6
ASSLLGAGLEEKLF TRBV4-1 14 TRBJ1-4
ASSIDRRNTEAF TRBV19 12 TRBJ1-1
ASSLGGTGVHRELF TRBV5-4 14 TRBJ2-2
ATSSTYEQY TRBV15 9 TRBJ2-7
ASSLGTGVETQY TRBV7-2 12 TRBJ2-5
ASSRDRVGEQY TRBV2 11 TRBJ2-7
ASSSPGLPYEQY TRBV7-6 12 TRBJ2-7
ASTGTGVNTEAF TRBV2 12 TRBJ1-1
ASSLDGPGNGYT TRBV11-3 12 TRBJ1-2
ASSLGGVAEQY TRBV7-8 11 TRBJ2-7
ASSAPNSMTSYADTQY TRBV13 16 TRBJ2-3
ASSPPPNYGYT TRBV7-2 11 TRBJ1-2
ASNRGGQGNGYT TRBV7-2 12 TRBJ1-2
SVSGTAYYGYT TRBV29-1 11 TRBJ1-2
ASEKHHGPNTGELF TRBV25-1 14 TRBJ2-2
ASSEDVRGVEQF TRBV2 12 TRBJ2-1
ASNQNTEAF TRBV25-1 9 TRBJ1-1
ASSLARGRRHGELF TRBV5-1 14 TRBJ2-2
ASSLRPEGEKLF TRBV7-9 12 TRBJ1-4
ASSTSRSTGELF TRBV2 12 TRBJ2-2
ASSDPGARGY TRBV6-1 10 TRBJ2-7
ASSFNLYYGYT TRBV28 11 TRBJ1-2
ASSLPDRDYGYT TRBV28 12 TRBJ1-2
SVLAGSTGANVLT TRBV29-1 13 TRBJ2-6
SAAPLIFYGYT TRBV29-1 11 TRBJ1-2
ASKVQDKETQY TRBV6-6 11 TRBJ2-5
ASSLVQTSGQETQY TRBV11-3 14 TRBJ2-5
ASSPYRGGNTIY TRBV6-5 12 TRBJ1-3
ASSPPGQLNSPLH TRBV7-2 13 TRBJ1-6
ASSDIQGASGYT TRBV6-1 12 TRBJ1-2
ASSPAGTGSGNTIY TRBV5-4 14 TRBJ1-3
ASSGQAYEQY TRBV6-6 10 TRBJ2-7
ASSDSGATGELF TRBV6-4 12 TRBJ2-2